This T cell receptor (beta chain) was profiled in a study of regulatory T cells in long-lasting Graves disease. With iRepertoire HTBI primers and Arm-PCR of CDR3 regions, TCR beta libraries were built. TCRdb itself ran the multiplex PCR reads through MiXCR, one entry per CDR3 protein. The profile covers 300,000 to 400,000 distinct CDR3 sequences, with around 16% appearing a single time and about a fifth taken by the ten largest. The germline CDR1 and CDR2 sequences are SGDLS and YYNGEE. The CDR3 runs to 16 residues. V lost 0 bases to trimming and J lost 0 bases, with 12 bases between them. This clonotype was seen many times. Time point reported: newly diagnosed GD, antithyroid drugs for less than 3 months. The TCR library was made from RNA that had been extracted from PBMCs in TRIzol. Tubes containing EDTA received about 9.7 milliliters of drawn peripheral blood.

The sequence was collected from a female donor with Graves disease. The material sequenced was peripheral blood mononuclear cells (PBMCs), taken at new diagnosis, from a patient treated with antithyroid drugs. The V and J genes are TRBV9 and TRBJ1-2; perhaps TRBD1 as D (5 bases). For the CDR3, the DNA is TGTGCCAGCAGCGTAGAGGCAGGGTTAGCTAACTATGGCTACACCTTC. It translates to CASSVEAGLANYGYTF.